This T cell receptor (beta chain) was retrieved from a study of T cell responses to AZD1222 COVID-19 vaccine. Background on the study: Pooled together were second doses at about 4 or about 12 weeks.

Of note for this clone: What it recognizes is unknown.

The method was immunoSEQ multiplex PCR; TCRdb's version includes in-frame clones alone and lacks a portion of them. The sample has some 200,000 clones; roughly 93% are singletons. This CDR3 has 15 residues. V was trimmed by 4 bases and J by 2 bases, leaving 14 bases between them. Germline V gene lookup returns CDR1 SGHRS and CDR2 YFSETQ. Study conclusions and caveats: Researchers report vaccine-associated CD4 TCRs spanning spike, with dominance at 160-218 and 743-854. Unmutated variant regions are reportedly the target of nearly half of TCRs that are spike-specific.

V gene TRBV5-1 combines with J gene TRBJ2-3; D possibly corresponds to TRBD2 (6 bases). The sample was peripheral blood, taken on day 0 of AZD1222 vaccination. The sequence was collected from an adult in good health. The CDR3 loop is CASSPKRAPTDTQYF. The CDR3 DNA reads as TGCGCCAGCAGCCCGAAGCGGGCCCCCACAGATACGCAGTATTTT.